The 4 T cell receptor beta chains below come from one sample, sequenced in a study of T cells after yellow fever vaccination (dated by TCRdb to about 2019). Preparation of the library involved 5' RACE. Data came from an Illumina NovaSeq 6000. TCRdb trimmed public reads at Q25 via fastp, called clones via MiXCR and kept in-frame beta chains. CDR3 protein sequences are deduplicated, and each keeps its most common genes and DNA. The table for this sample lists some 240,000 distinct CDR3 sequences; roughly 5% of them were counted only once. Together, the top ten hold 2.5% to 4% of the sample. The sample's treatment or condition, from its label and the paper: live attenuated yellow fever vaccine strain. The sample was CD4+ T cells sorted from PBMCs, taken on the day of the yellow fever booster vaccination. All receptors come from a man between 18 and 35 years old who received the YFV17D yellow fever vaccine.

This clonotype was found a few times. CDR3 coding DNA: TGTGCCAGCACTCGGGGGACGAACACTGAAGCTTTCTTT. Protein sequence: CASTRGTNTEAFF. The chain is built from TRBV7-6 and TRBJ1-1, with a possible D match to TRBD1 (5 bases). V lost 7 bases and J lost 1, with 10 bases in between. CDR1 SGHVS and CDR2 FNYEAQ come from the germline V gene. CDR3 length equals 13 residues.

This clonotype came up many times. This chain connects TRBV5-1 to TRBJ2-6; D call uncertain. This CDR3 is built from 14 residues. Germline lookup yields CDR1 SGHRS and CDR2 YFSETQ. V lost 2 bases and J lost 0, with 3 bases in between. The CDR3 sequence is CASSFFSGANVLTF. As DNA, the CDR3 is TGCGCCAGCAGCTTCTTCTCTGGGGCCAACGTCCTGACTTTC.

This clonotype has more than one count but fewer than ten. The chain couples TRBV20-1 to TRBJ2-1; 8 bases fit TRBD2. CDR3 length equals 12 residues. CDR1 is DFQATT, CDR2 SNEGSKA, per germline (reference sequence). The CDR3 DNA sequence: TGCAGCAGCGCCCCGGGGGGGGATGAGCAGTTCTTC. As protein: CSSAPGGDEQFF.

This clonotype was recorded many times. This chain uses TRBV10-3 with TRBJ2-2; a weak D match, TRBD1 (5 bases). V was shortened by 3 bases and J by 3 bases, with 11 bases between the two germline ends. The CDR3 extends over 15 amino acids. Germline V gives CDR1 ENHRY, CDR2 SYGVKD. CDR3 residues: CAISEYTGDTGELFF. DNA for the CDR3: TGTGCCATCAGTGAATACACAGGAGACACCGGGGAGCTGTTTTTT.